This is a list of T cell receptor beta chains from one sample in a study of cytomegalovirus exposure and HLA in healthy donors. Clones were read by immunoSEQ multiplex PCR, and TCRdb kept only the in-frame ones, dropping some. The sample includes over 80,000 clones, almost 80% seen only once; the top ten take 6%. What was sequenced was PBMCs. The receptors stem from a female donor in good health and CMV-seronegative. Each CDR3 is given with its conserved first and last residue. A D gene is named only where the DNA matches it firmly.

v_gene	d_gene	j_gene	CDR3aa
TRBV6-1	TRBD2	TRBJ2-1	CASSVRRTSGIPSHEQFF
TRBV6-6	TRBD1	TRBJ1-2	CASSYQGADYGYTF
TRBV5-4	-	TRBJ2-1	CASSLSGNEQFF
TRBV6-6	-	TRBJ1-3	CASSPGRQRAGNTIYF
TRBV29-1	-	TRBJ1-2	CSVGDIYGYTF
TRBV5-1	-	TRBJ2-2	CASSLGQNTGELFF
TRBV6-5	TRBD1	TRBJ1-6	CASSYNRGNSPLHF
TRBV7-8	-	TRBJ2-3	CASSLSGWSDTDTQYF
TRBV6-1	-	TRBJ2-5	CASSVTRWQETQYF
TRBV5-1	-	TRBJ2-1	CASSRGEDYNEQFF
TRBV5-1	TRBD1	TRBJ1-2	CASSWQGGNYGYTF
TRBV29-1	TRBD2	TRBJ2-4	CSVGESSGRALYF
TRBV7-2	TRBD2	TRBJ2-3	CASSLASGRVSDTQYF